This TCR beta chain appears in the sequencing data of a study of T cells in Graves' hyperthyroidism and ophthalmopathy (dated by TCRdb to the late 2010s). Regarding the research as a whole: Peripheral blood samples were taken at the time of initial diagnosis, prior to any treatment. To identify distinguishing TCR V-J signatures, a discovery cohort of some 100 patients was used, comprising 40 to 45 with Graves' ophthalmopathy and some 57 with stable Graves' hyperthyroidism. An independent validation cohort of under 20 hyperthyroidism patients and 17 patients who later progressed to ophthalmopathy tested prospective prediction of ophthalmopathy. The approximately 98 discovery patients were randomly divided into training and test sets at a 7:3 ratio. The study also compared thyroid tissue and blood T-cell repertoires from about six Graves' hyperthyroidism patients. After sampling, hyperthyroidism patients received methimazole starting at 30 mg daily, and ophthalmopathy patients received high-dose intravenous methylprednisolone. According to the paper, TCR Vbeta CDR3 sequencing was carried out on over 130 peripheral blood samples, which came from about 45 ophthalmopathy, roughly 75 hyperthyroidism and some 17 progressor patients. Paper-wide results and their limitations: In validation, the model predicted progression to ophthalmopathy with 60% to 71% sensitivity and around 72% specificity, a median of approximately 6.7 months before onset. Most expanded thyroid clonotypes (frequency above 0.001) were also found in blood, which suggests that blood repertoires may mirror thyroid immune responses. No statistical method was used to fix the sample size in advance, and group allocation was not hidden from the investigators. A model built on a 13 V-J signature distinguished ophthalmopathy from stable hyperthyroidism, reaching 85% to 90% sensitivity and about 81% specificity in cross-validation and 80%/75% in testing.

Concerning this clonotype: The specificity of this receptor is unknown. The junction departs from germline at one end; a sequencing error may be responsible.

Moderately to severely active disease, a Clinical Activity Score of at least 3, a NOSPECS grade of at least 4, and a duration under 3 months were present in ophthalmopathy patients. Exclusion was applied to patients with uncontrolled infections, other autoimmune diseases, pregnancy or lactation. Clinical symptoms, serum thyroxine and TRAb, thyroid ultrasound, and orbital computed tomography formed the basis for the diagnoses. Ficoll-Paque density gradient centrifugation was used to isolate PBMCs from about 10 ml of fresh peripheral blood. Total RNA was extracted using Trizol reagent, and RNA quality was assessed on an Agilent 2100 Bioanalyzer. There are 14 amino acids in the CDR3, from cysteine to phenylalanine inclusive. CDR3 DNA only is kept here, 42 bases in frame from base 1. From the germline V gene, CDR1 is MNHNS and CDR2 is SASEGT. The TCR beta CDR3 regions were amplified from the RNA transcripts. For the first round of RT-PCR on the TCR CDR3, the HTBI primer set was used together with the Qiagen OneStep RT-PCR kit. A second multiplex PCR round built the libraries, followed by size selection and purification. Sequencing of the libraries was done on an Illumina HiSeq2000 using paired-end 100 bp reads. Per the original workflow: SOAPnuke was used to process the raw data, throwing out any read that contained adapters or uncalled bases, had a mean Phred below 15, or lacked an exact constant-primer or identifier match. COPE v1.2.5 was used to merge high-quality paired reads, and clonotypes were defined as unique nucleotide sequences. Clonotypes were aligned to IMGT TRBV, TRBD and TRBJ reference segments using MiTCR v1.1. Analysis was restricted to V-J combinations with a frequency above 0.0001, which covered roughly 99% of repertoires. The TCS score was defined as F50 (clonal expansion) divided by E x V (chaos), with BLOSUM62-based TCRdist calculated between CDR3 peptides within each V-J. Welch's t-statistics and random forest reduced fewer than 600 V-J features to 13, which were used in a naive Bayes classifier (R e1071). TCRdb reworked the public reads: Q25 trimming with fastp, MiXCR clone assembly, productive beta chains retained. Identical CDR3 proteins give one entry, which carries the most common genes and DNA. TCRdb's processing, not the authors', yielded these V and J calls. Present in this sample are hundreds of thousands of distinct CDR3 sequences, around 24% of which were seen just once. The ten top clones hold about 11% of the sample.

The TCR sequence derives from a woman in her 30s with Graves' ophthalmopathy. The chain is encoded by TRBV6-1 joined to TRBJ1-2, with no confident D gene call. Input material: blood. The CDR3 in this case is CASREEGNLYGYTF. The DNA sequence reads TGTGCCAGCAGAGAAGAGGGAAACCTCTATGGCTACACCTTC.